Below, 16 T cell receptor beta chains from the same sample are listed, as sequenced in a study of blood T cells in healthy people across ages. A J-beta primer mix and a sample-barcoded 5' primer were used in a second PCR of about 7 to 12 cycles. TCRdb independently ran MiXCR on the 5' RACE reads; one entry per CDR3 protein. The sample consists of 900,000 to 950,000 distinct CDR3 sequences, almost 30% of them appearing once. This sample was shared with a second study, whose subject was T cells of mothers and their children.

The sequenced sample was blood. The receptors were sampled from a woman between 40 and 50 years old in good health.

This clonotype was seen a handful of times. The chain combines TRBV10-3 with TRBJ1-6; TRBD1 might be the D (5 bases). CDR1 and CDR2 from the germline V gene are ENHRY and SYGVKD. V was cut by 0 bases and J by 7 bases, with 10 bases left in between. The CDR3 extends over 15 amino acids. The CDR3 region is CAISESGRANSPLHF. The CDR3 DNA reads TGTGCCATCAGTGAGTCGGGACGGGCCAATTCACCCCTCCACTTT.

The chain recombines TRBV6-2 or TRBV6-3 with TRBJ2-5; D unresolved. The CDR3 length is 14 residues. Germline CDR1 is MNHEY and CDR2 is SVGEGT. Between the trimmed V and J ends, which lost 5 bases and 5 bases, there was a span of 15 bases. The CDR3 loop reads CASSLPRRRETQYF. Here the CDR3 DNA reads TGTGCCAGCAGTCTCCCAAGGCGCCGGGAGACCCAGTACTTC.

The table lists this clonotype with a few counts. The CDR3 nucleotides read TGTGCCAGCAGCGTAGCCCAAACGGCGTACAATGAGCAGTTCTTC. Protein sequence: CASSVAQTAYNEQFF. The rearrangement uses TRBV9 and TRBJ2-1; D remains unclear. Trimming cost V 0 bases and J 4 bases, with 11 bases left between them. Germline CDR1 and CDR2: SGDLS and YYNGEE. The CDR3 contains 15 residues.

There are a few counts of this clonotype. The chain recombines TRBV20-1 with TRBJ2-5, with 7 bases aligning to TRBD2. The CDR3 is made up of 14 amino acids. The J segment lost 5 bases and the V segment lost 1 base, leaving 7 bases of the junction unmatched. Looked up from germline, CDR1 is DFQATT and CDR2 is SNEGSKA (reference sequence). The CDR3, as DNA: TGCAGTGCTAGAGGGCTAGCGGTGGGGGAGACCCAGTACTTC. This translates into CSARGLAVGETQYF.

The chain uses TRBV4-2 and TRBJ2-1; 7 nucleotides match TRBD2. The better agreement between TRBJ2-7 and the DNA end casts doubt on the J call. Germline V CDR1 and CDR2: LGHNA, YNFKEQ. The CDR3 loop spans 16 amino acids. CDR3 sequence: CASSQLPSGLYNEQYF. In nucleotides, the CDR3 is TGTGCCAGCAGCCAGCTGCCTAGCGGCCTCTACAATGAGCAGTACTTC.

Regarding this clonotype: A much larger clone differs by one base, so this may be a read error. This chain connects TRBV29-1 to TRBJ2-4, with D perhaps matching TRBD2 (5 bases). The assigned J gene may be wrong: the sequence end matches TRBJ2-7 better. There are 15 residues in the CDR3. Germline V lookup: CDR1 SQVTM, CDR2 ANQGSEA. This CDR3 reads CSVNGEGSSYYEQYF. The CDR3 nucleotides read TGCAGCGTTAACGGGGAAGGTAGTTCGTACTACGAGCAGTACTTC.

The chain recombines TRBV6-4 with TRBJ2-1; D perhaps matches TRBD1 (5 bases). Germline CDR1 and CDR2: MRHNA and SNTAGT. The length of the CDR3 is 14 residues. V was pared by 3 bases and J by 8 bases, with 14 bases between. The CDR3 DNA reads TGTGCCAGCAGTGAAGGTGAAGGGGTCGATGAGCAGTTCTTC. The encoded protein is CASSEGEGVDEQFF.

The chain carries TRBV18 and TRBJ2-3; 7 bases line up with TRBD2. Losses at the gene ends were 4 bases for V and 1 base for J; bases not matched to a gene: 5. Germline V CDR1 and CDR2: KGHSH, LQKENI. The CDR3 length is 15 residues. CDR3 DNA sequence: TGTGCCAGCTCACGGGCTAGCGGCCGCACAGATACGCAGTATTTT. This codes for CASSRASGRTDTQYF.

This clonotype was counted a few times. CDR3 bases: TGCAGTGCTCCCCGAGCCCTAACACGGACAGATACGCAGTATTTT. This translates into CSAPRALTRTDTQYF. The J gene is TRBJ2-3, the V gene TRBV20-1; D gene unclear. Deletions cut 5 bases from V and 3 bases from J, with 18 bases between. This CDR3 is built from 15 residues. Germline V CDR1 and CDR2: DFQATT, SNEGSKA (reference sequence).

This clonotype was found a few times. The CDR3 coding sequence is TGTGCCGAGAGGGGGGACAGCACAGATACGCAGTATTTT. Translating it yields CAERGDSTDTQYF. This chain joins TRBV7-2 and TRBJ2-3, with D perhaps given as TRBD1 or TRBD2 (6 bases each). This CDR3 spans 13 amino acids. The germline V gene encodes CDR1 SGHTA and CDR2 FQGNSA. V gave up 11 bases and J gave up 0 bases, with 12 bases separating them.

The CDR3 reads CASSVGYLAGGGFKETQYF. For the CDR3, the DNA is TGTGCCAGCAGCGTAGGGTACCTAGCGGGAGGCGGCTTTAAAGAGACCCAGTACTTC. This chain uses TRBV9 with TRBJ2-7; TRBD2 matches 11 bases. The assigned J gene may be wrong: the sequence end matches TRBJ2-5 better. The CDR3 is 19 amino acids. Germline CDR1 and CDR2: SGDLS and YYNGEE.

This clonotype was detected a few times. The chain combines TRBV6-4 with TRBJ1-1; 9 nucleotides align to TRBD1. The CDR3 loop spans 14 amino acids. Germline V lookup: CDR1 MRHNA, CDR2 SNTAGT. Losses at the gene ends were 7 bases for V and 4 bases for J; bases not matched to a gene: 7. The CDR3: CASTRDRESTEAFF. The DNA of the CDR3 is TGTGCCAGCACTAGGGACAGGGAGAGCACTGAAGCTTTCTTT.

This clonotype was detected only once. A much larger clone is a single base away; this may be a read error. The CDR3 loop reads CSARVRASGTLAQYF. For the CDR3, the DNA is TGCAGTGCTAGAGTTAGGGCTAGCGGGACCTTGGCGCAGTATTTT. The J gene is TRBJ2-3, the V gene TRBV20-1; 9 nucleotides match TRBD2. The CDR3 length is 15 residues. With V trimmed by 1 base and J by 10 bases, 12 bases remained unmatched. Germline CDR1 DFQATT, CDR2 SNEGSKA (reference sequence).

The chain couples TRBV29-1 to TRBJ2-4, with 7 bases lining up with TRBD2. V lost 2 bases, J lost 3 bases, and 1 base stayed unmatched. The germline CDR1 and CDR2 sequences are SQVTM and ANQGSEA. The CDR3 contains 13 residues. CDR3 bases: TGCAGCGTTGAATCGGGGGGCAAAAACATTCAGTACTTC. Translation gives CSVESGGKNIQYF.

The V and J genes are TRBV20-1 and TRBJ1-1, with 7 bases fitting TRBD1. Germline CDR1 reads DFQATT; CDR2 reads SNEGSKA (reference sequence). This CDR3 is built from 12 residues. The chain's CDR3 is CTSDRVNTEAFF. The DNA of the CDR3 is TGCACCTCCGACAGGGTGAACACTGAAGCTTTCTTT.

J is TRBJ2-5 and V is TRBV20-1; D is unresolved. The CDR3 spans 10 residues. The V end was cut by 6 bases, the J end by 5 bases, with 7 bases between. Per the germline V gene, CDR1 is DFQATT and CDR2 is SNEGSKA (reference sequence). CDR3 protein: CSALWETQYF. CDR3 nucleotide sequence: TGCAGTGCCCTCTGGGAGACCCAGTACTTC.